Detailed here is one T cell receptor beta chain. This entry is derived from a study of blood T cell repertoires in COVID-19. Study in general: Whether acute or convalescent, the COVID-19 samples came from the United States, Italy and Spain. T cells, B-cell-depleted T cells, or PBMCs supplied cDNA or gDNA.

Repertoires were generated with immunoSEQ multiplex PCR, while TCRdb's copy carries only in-frame clones and drops some. The sample shows about 200,000 clones, about 87% of them seen only once. This CDR3 has 16 amino acids. Trimming pared 0 bases from V and 4 bases from J, leaving 10 bases between. Germline loops: CDR1 MNHEY, CDR2 SVGAGI. Sample: peripheral blood. The source is a man between 60 and 75 years old who had recovered from COVID-19. This chain connects TRBV6-5 to TRBJ2-6, with D hard to call. CDR3 sequence: CASSYSSESGANVLTF. The DNA of the CDR3 is TGTGCCAGCAGTTACTCGAGCGAATCCGGGGCCAACGTCCTGACTTTC.